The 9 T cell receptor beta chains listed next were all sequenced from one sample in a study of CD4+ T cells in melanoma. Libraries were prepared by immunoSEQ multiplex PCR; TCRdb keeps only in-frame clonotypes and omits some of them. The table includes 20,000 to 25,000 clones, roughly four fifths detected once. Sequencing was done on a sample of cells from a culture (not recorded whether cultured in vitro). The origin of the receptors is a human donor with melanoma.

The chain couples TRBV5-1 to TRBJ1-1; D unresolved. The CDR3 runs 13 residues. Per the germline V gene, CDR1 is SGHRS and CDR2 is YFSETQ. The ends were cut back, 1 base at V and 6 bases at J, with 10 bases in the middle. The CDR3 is CASSLLSSSEAFF. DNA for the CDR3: TGCGCCAGCAGCTTGCTATCCAGCTCTGAAGCTTTCTTT.

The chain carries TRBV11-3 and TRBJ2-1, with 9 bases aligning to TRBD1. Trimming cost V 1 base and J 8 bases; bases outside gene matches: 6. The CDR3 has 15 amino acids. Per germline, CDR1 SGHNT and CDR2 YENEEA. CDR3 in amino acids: CASSLGGQGSDEQFF. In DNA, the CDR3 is TGTGCCAGCAGCTTAGGAGGACAGGGGTCCGATGAGCAGTTCTTC.

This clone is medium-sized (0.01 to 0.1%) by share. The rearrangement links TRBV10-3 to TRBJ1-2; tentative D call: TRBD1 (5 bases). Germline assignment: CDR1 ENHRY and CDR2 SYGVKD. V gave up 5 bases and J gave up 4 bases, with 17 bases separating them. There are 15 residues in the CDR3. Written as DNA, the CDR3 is TGTGCCATCAGTCCGAGGTCACCCCAGGGCTATGGCTACACCTTC. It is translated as CAISPRSPQGYGYTF.

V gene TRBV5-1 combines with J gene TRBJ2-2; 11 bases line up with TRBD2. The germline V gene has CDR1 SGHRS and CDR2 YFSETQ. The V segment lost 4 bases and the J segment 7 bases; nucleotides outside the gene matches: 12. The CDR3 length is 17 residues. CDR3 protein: CASSPATTSGASGELFF. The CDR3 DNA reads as TGCGCCAGCAGCCCCGCAACGACTAGCGGGGCTAGCGGGGAGCTGTTTTTT.

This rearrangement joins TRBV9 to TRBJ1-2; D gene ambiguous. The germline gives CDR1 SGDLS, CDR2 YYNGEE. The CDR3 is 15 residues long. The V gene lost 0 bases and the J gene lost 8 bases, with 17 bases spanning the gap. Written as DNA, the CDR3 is TGTGCCAGCAGCGTAGGGCAAACCCAAAGCGCAGGCTACACCTTC. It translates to CASSVGQTQSAGYTF.

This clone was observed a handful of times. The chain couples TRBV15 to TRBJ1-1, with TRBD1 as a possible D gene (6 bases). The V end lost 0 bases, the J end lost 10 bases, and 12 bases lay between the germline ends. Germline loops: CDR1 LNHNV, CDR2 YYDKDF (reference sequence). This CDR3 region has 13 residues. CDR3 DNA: TGTGCCACCAGCAGAGATTGGGGGGCAGCAGCTTTCTTT. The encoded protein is CATSRDWGAAAFF.

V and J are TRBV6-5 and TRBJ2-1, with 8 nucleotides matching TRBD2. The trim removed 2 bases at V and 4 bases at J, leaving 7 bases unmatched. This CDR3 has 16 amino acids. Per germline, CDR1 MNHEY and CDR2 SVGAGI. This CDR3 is CASSYGSGGGYNEQFF. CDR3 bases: TGTGCCAGCAGTTACGGGAGCGGGGGAGGTTACAATGAGCAGTTCTTC.

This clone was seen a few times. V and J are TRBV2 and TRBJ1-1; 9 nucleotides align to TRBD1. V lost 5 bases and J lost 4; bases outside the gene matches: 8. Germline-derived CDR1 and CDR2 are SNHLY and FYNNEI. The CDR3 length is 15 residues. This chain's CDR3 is CASSQQGARSTEAFF. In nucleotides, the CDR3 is TGTGCCAGCAGTCAACAGGGGGCCAGGAGCACTGAAGCTTTCTTT.

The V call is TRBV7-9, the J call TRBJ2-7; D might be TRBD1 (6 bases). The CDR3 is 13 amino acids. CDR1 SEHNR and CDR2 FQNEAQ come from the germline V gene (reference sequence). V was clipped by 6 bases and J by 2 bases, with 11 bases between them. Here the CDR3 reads CASSVTGAYEQYF. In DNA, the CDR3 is TGTGCCAGCAGTGTGACAGGAGCCTACGAGCAGTACTTC.